This is a list of T cell receptor beta chains from one sample in a study of regulatory T cells in long-lasting Graves disease. MiXCR, applied by TCRdb to the multiplex PCR reads, yields one record per CDR3 protein. The data contain hundreds of thousands of distinct CDR3 sequences, approximately 13% of them singletons. This sample also appeared in a second study, on T cells in Graves' hyperthyroidism and ophthalmopathy.

The sample consisted of peripheral blood mononuclear cells (PBMCs), taken at new diagnosis, from a patient treated with antithyroid drugs. The receptors here all came from a man between 25 and 39 years old with Graves disease. Both conserved end residues are part of each CDR3. D genes are given only for firm matches. Clone size is given for some rows only: seen once, a few or many times, or a class if the clone is expanded.

d_call | j_call | v_call | cdr3_length | clone_size | cdr3_aa | cdr3_nt
. | TRBJ2-7 | TRBV25-1 | 17 | . | CARELTSRGRCSYEQYF | TGTGCCAGGGAACTTACGAGCAGGGGAAGGTGCTCCTACGAGCAGTACTTC
. | TRBJ2-7 | TRBV5-6 | 14 | . | CASSLGTPVYEQYF | TGTGCCAGCAGCTTGGGGACACCGGTCTACGAGCAGTACTTC
. | TRBJ1-2 | TRBV18 | 18 | . | CASSPWAIDEGPQEGYTF | TGTGCCAGCTCACCGTGGGCCATTGACGAGGGCCCCCAGGAGGGCTACACCTTC
. | TRBJ1-4 | TRBV18 | 14 | few | CASSPQSGREKLFF | TGTGCCAGCTCACCACAGTCAGGGCGTGAAAAACTGTTTTTT
. | TRBJ2-1 | TRBV29-1 | 12 | few | CSVDPQYNEQFF | TGCAGCGTTGATCCGCAGTACAATGAGCAGTTCTTC
. | TRBJ1-5 | TRBV5-1 | 15 | many | CASSSDGQPNQPQHF | TGCGCCAGCAGCTCTGATGGACAGCCCAATCAGCCCCAGCATTTT
TRBD2 | TRBJ2-5 | TRBV19 | 14 | many | CASTAGGGGETQYF | TGTGCCAGTACGGCGGGAGGAGGCGGGGAGACCCAGTACTTC
. | TRBJ2-2 | TRBV7-3 | 15 | many | CASSLTARDTGELFF | TGTGCCAGCAGCTTAACGGCCCGGGACACCGGGGAGCTGTTTTTT
TRBD2 | TRBJ2-7 | TRBV29-1 | 14 | many | CSVWGLDQAYEQYF | TGCAGCGTGTGGGGACTAGATCAGGCCTACGAGCAGTACTTC
TRBD2 | TRBJ2-1 | TRBV11-3 | 15 | many | CASSTSTSGSAEQFF | TGTGCCAGCAGCACCTCGACTAGCGGGTCCGCTGAGCAGTTCTTC
TRBD1 | TRBJ2-7 | TRBV6-1 | 14 | . | CAGAPGQGTYEQYF | TGTGCCGGCGCTCCGGGACAGGGAACCTACGAGCAGTACTTC
. | TRBJ2-7 | TRBV4-1 | 11 | . | CASNQGTEQYF | TGCGCCAGCAACCAAGGGACCGAGCAGTACTTC
. | TRBJ2-5 | TRBV27 | 14 | many | CASSFRVSEETQYF | TGTGCCAGCAGTTTTAGGGTTTCGGAGGAGACCCAGTACTTC
TRBD2 | TRBJ2-7 | TRBV6-1 | 14 | many | CASSRPATSSEQYF | TGTGCCAGCAGCCGCCCGGCGACTAGCAGCGAGCAGTACTTC
TRBD2 | TRBJ2-1 | TRBV12-3/TRBV12-4 | 15 | many | CASTQYSGSAGEQFF | TGTGCCAGCACCCAGTATAGCGGGAGCGCAGGGGAGCAGTTCTTC
. | TRBJ2-1 | TRBV7-2 | 14 | many | CASSVVIANNEQFF | TGTGCCAGCAGCGTAGTAATAGCGAACAATGAGCAGTTCTTC
. | TRBJ1-4 | TRBV11-2 | 17 | . | CASSPAMTAATNEKLFF | TGTGCCAGCAGCCCCGCCATGACAGCCGCAACTAATGAAAAACTGTTTTTT
. | TRBJ2-7 | TRBV10-2 | 13 | . | CASAPGPSSEQYF | TGCGCCAGCGCACCGGGACCCAGCTCCGAGCAGTACTTC
TRBD1 | TRBJ1-1 | TRBV13 | 15 | few | CASSLGGQVNTEAFF | TGTGCCAGCTCACTCGGGGGACAGGTTAACACTGAAGCTTTCTTT
TRBD2 | TRBJ2-1 | TRBV14 | 15 | many | CASSHGLAGGNEQFF | TGTGCCAGCAGCCATGGACTAGCGGGAGGCAATGAGCAGTTCTTC
. | TRBJ2-2 | TRBV12-3/TRBV12-4 | 13 | few | CASSGENTGELFF | TGTGCCAGCAGTGGAGAGAACACCGGGGAGCTGTTTTTT
. | TRBJ1-1 | TRBV29-1 | 13 | many | CSGWGGDSTEAFF | TGCAGCGGTTGGGGGGGCGATAGCACTGAAGCTTTCTTT
. | TRBJ1-2 | TRBV5-1 | 17 | many | CASSLSWSRQAVNGYTF | TGCGCCAGCAGCTTGTCATGGAGCCGACAGGCGGTAAATGGCTACACCTTC
. | TRBJ1-2 | TRBV10-1 | 14 | many | CASSEQRGNYGYTF | TGCGCCAGCAGTGAGCAAAGGGGGAACTATGGCTACACCTTC
. | TRBJ1-2 | TRBV29-1 | 13 | . | CSVVTELRYGYTF | TGCAGCGTTGTTACAGAGTTACGCTATGGCTACACCTTC
. | TRBJ1-2 | TRBV24-1 | 15 | many | CATSDADGINYGYTF | TGTGCCACCAGTGATGCGGACGGAATTAACTATGGCTACACCTTC
TRBD1 | TRBJ2-1 | TRBV20-1 | 14 | many | CSVARGQGWNEQFF | TGCAGTGTCGCCCGGGGACAGGGTTGGAATGAGCAGTTCTTC
TRBD2 | TRBJ2-3 | TRBV6-1 | 13 | few | CASSKRETDTQYF | TGTGCCAGCAGCAAGCGGGAAACAGATACGCAGTATTTT
. | TRBJ2-7 | TRBV12-3/TRBV12-4 | 14 | many | CASAEGDRVYEQYF | TGTGCCAGCGCGGAGGGAGACAGGGTTTACGAGCAGTACTTC
. | TRBJ2-7 | TRBV3-1 | 12 | . | CASIGDQYEQYF | TGTGCCAGCATTGGTGATCAGTACGAGCAGTACTTC
TRBD2 | TRBJ2-2 | TRBV6-4 | 19 | many | CASTPGTSGRAFEGGELFF | TGTGCCAGCACTCCCGGGACTAGCGGGAGGGCCTTCGAGGGCGGGGAGCTGTTTTTT
TRBD2 | TRBJ2-2 | TRBV10-3 | 14 | few | CAISGQGGTGELFF | TGTGCCATCAGTGGGCAGGGAGGGACCGGGGAGCTGTTTTTT
TRBD2 | TRBJ2-7 | TRBV2 | 19 | few | CASSPLLGLAAASSYEQYF | TGTGCCAGCAGCCCACTCTTAGGACTAGCGGCTGCTAGCTCCTACGAGCAGTACTTC
TRBD2 | TRBJ2-7 | TRBV20-1 | 17 | many | CSARDHLGLAGGSEQYF | TGCAGTGCTAGAGATCATTTGGGACTAGCGGGAGGAAGTGAGCAGTACTTC
TRBD2 | TRBJ2-3 | TRBV12-3/TRBV12-4 | 17 | many | CASSLAPSSGATDTQYF | TGTGCCAGCAGTTTAGCCCCGTCTAGCGGGGCCACAGATACGCAGTATTTT
TRBD1 | TRBJ1-2 | TRBV19 | 14 | many | CASSSPGTGAGYTF | TGTGCCAGTAGTTCTCCCGGGACAGGGGCTGGCTACACCTTC
. | TRBJ1-2 | TRBV29-1 | 13 | many | CSVDSMVGYGYTF | TGCAGCGTTGATAGTATGGTGGGCTATGGCTACACCTTC
. | TRBJ2-7 | TRBV11-2 | 14 | many | CASSLVLFSYEQYF | TGTGCCAGCAGCTTAGTACTGTTCTCCTACGAGCAGTACTTC
. | TRBJ1-5 | TRBV30 | 13 | . | CAWSIDSNQPQHF | TGTGCCTGGAGTATCGATAGCAATCAGCCCCAGCATTTT
. | TRBJ1-4 | TRBV6-1 | 14 | many | CASRKLATNEKLFF | TGTGCCAGCAGGAAACTTGCTACTAATGAAAAACTGTTTTTT
TRBD1 | TRBJ2-7 | TRBV20-1 | 15 | many | CSARDTGTGYHEQYF | TGCAGTGCTAGAGATACCGGGACAGGGTACCACGAGCAGTACTTC
. | TRBJ1-3 | TRBV7-9 | 13 | few | CASLRGAGNTIYF | TGTGCCAGCCTGCGAGGGGCAGGAAACACCATATATTTT
. | TRBJ2-1 | TRBV27 | 14 | many | CASCERPAYNEQFF | TGTGCCAGCTGCGAGCGGCCGGCCTACAATGAGCAGTTCTTC
. | TRBJ1-5 | TRBV3-1 | 16 | few | CASSQGVGPTGQPQHF | TGTGCCAGCAGCCAAGGGGTGGGGCCAACCGGACAGCCCCAGCATTTT
. | TRBJ2-5 | TRBV11-2 | 13 | many | CASAAFSQETQYF | TGTGCCAGCGCCGCCTTTAGCCAAGAGACCCAGTACTTC
TRBD1 | TRBJ1-5 | TRBV2 | 17 | many | CASSPGTGSYSNQPQHF | TGTGCCAGCAGCCCGGGGACAGGTAGCTATAGCAATCAGCCCCAGCATTTT
. | TRBJ1-2 | TRBV24-1 | 16 | many | CATSDPLGGPNYGYTF | TGTGCCACCAGTGACCCACTGGGAGGACCTAACTATGGCTACACCTTC
. | TRBJ1-1 | TRBV5-1 | 11 | many | CASNGVTEAFF | TGCGCCAGCAATGGGGTGACTGAAGCTTTCTTT
TRBD2 | TRBJ2-5 | TRBV24-1 | 15 | . | CATSEGLAGRETQYF | TGTGCCACCAGTGAGGGACTAGCGGGAAGAGAGACCCAGTACTTC
. | TRBJ2-1 | TRBV10-1 | 14 | few | CASSDHRLYNEQFF | TGCGCCAGCAGTGATCATAGGCTTTACAATGAGCAGTTCTTC
. | TRBJ2-7 | TRBV5-5 | 11 | . | CASSLGDEKYF | TGTGCCAGCAGCTTGGGGGACGAGAAGTACTTC
TRBD1 | TRBJ2-5 | TRBV6-5 | 13 | many | CASSYDRGETQYF | TGTGCCAGCAGTTACGACAGGGGAGAGACCCAGTACTTC
. | TRBJ2-1 | TRBV5-1 | 11 | many | CASSLMREQFF | TGCGCCAGCAGCTTGATGCGGGAGCAGTTCTTC
TRBD1 | TRBJ2-3 | TRBV9 | 14 | many | CASSGTGTTDTQYF | TGTGCCAGCAGCGGGACAGGGACGACAGATACGCAGTATTTT